Listed here are 23 T cell receptor beta chains from one sample, sequenced in a study of graft-versus-host responses after intestinal transplantation. The antigens for these receptors are not known. Method: immunoSEQ multiplex PCR; TCRdb's copy keeps in-frame clones and lacks some. Here the sample spans about 86,000 clones, roughly 90% being singletons. The sample was unstimulated CD8+ T cells sorted from spleen or lymph node cells, taken before intestinal transplant. Source of these receptors: a human donor who received an intestinal transplant.

The chain joins TRBV5-1 to TRBJ1-2; D not certain. The V end lost 0 bases, the J end lost 0 bases, and 6 bases lay between the germline ends. The CDR3 contains 14 residues. Germline-derived CDR1 and CDR2 are SGHRS and YFSETQ. In DNA, the CDR3 is TGCGCCAGCAGCTTGGCCCACTCTAACTATGGCTACACCTTC. Its protein is CASSLAHSNYGYTF. The full variable domain, its missing parts supplied by reference TRBV5-1 and TRBJ1-2, is KAGVTQTPRYLIKTRGQQVTLSCSPISGHRSVSWYQQTPGQGLQFLFEYFSETQRNKGNFPGRFSGRQFSNSRSEMNVSTLELGDSALYLCASSLAHSNYGYTFGSGTRLTVV.

The chain has TRBV6-5 and TRBJ2-5, with D maybe TRBD1 (6 bases). This CDR3 has 13 amino acids. Germline CDR1 is MNHEY and CDR2 is SVGAGI. Trimming cost V 4 bases and J 1 base, with 7 bases left between them. CDR3 region: CASSSDSQETQYF. The CDR3 bases are TGTGCCAGCAGTTCGGACAGCCAAGAGACCCAGTACTTC.

V usage is TRBV9 and J usage is TRBJ2-2; TRBD1 matches 8 bases. This CDR3 is 16 amino acids long. Germline-derived CDR1 and CDR2 are SGDLS and YYNGEE. After removal of 0 bases from V and 8 bases from J, the junction contained 9 bases not matched to a gene. Written as DNA, the CDR3 is TGTGCCAGCAGCGTAGGGAGACAGGGGACGGCAGGGGAGCTGTTTTTT. Its protein is CASSVGRQGTAGELFF.

The chain employs TRBV4-1 and TRBJ1-2; 7 bases match TRBD1. CDR3 size: 15 residues. The V and J ends lost 5 bases and 6 bases, in that order; junction bases with no gene match: 12. Germline CDR1 MGHRA, CDR2 YSYEKL. The CDR3 loop is CASSAAGQLLDGYTF. In nucleotides, the CDR3 is TGCGCCAGCAGCGCGGCGGGACAGCTTCTTGATGGCTACACCTTC.

This clone was seen a single time. The chain links TRBV9 to TRBJ2-5; no clear D gene. The CDR3 is made up of 14 amino acids. Trimming removed 3 bases at V and 4 bases at J, with 13 bases between. In germline, CDR1 is SGDLS, CDR2 YYNGEE. The DNA of the CDR3 is TGTGCCAGCAGCGCCGACTCCAGAGGAGAGACCCAGTACTTC. Translated: CASSADSRGETQYF. Full variable domain (missing parts from reference TRBV9 and TRBJ2-5): DSGVTQTPKHLITATGQRVTLRCSPRSGDLSVYWYQQSLDQGLQFLIQYYNGEERAKGNILERFSAQQFPDLHSELNLSSLELGDSALYFCASSADSRGETQYFGPGTRLLVL.

The V gene is TRBV9, the J gene TRBJ1-2, with TRBD1 matching 7 bases. J was trimmed by 3 bases and V by 4 bases; bases with no gene match: 6. The CDR3 covers 14 residues. Germline-derived CDR1 and CDR2 are SGDLS and YYNGEE. CDR3 loop: CASSQSQGYYGYTF. CDR3 bases: TGTGCCAGCAGCCAATCACAGGGGTACTATGGCTACACCTTC.

This chain uses TRBV19 with TRBJ1-2; 8 bases match TRBD1. Per the germline V gene, CDR1 is LNHDA and CDR2 is SQIVND (reference sequence). This CDR3 region has 13 residues. V dropped 6 bases and J dropped 3; count of bases not matched to a gene: 3. DNA for the CDR3: TGTGCCAGTAGGGGGACAGGTGACTATGGCTACACCTTC. Residues: CASRGTGDYGYTF.

The V call is TRBV7-3, the J call TRBJ2-3; TRBD1 might be the D (6 bases). The ends were cut back, 2 bases at V and 3 bases at J, with 9 bases in the middle. There are 14 residues in the CDR3. Germline CDR1 SGHTA, CDR2 FQGTGA. This CDR3 reads CASSLGGMTDTQYF. CDR3 bases: TGTGCCAGCAGCTTAGGGGGCATGACAGATACGCAGTATTTT.

The V and J genes are TRBV7-9 and TRBJ1-4; 9 bases are a match to TRBD1. Germline CDR1 and CDR2: SEHNR and FQNEAQ (reference sequence). The CDR3 extends over 19 amino acids. Trimming at V came to 1 base and at J to 3 bases, leaving 12 bases not matched to a gene. CDR3 in amino acids: CASSLVPGQGIWSNEKLFF. The CDR3 region has the DNA TGTGCCAGCAGCTTAGTACCGGGACAGGGAATCTGGTCTAATGAAAAACTGTTTTTT.

This chain links TRBV30 with TRBJ1-1; 10 bases are shared with TRBD1. J lost 4 bases, V lost 3 bases, and 2 bases had no gene match. The CDR3 consists of 13 residues. The germline V gene has CDR1 GTSNPN and CDR2 SVGIG (reference sequence). The CDR3 region is CAWSRTGGTEAFF. CDR3 coding DNA: TGTGCCTGGAGCCGGACAGGGGGCACTGAAGCTTTCTTT.

This clone came up once. This chain uses TRBV27 with TRBJ2-1; 11 bases align to TRBD2. The J segment lost 1 base and the V segment lost 7 bases, leaving 6 bases of the junction unmatched. Germline V CDR1 and CDR2: MNHEY, SMNVEV (reference sequence). The CDR3 runs to 16 residues. The CDR3 region has the DNA TGTGCCAGCACTAGCGGGAGGTCCGTTTCCTACAATGAGCAGTTCTTC. Translated: CASTSGRSVSYNEQFF.

The chain links TRBV4-1 to TRBJ2-3; a possible D gene is TRBD1 (6 bases). This CDR3 region has 15 residues. The V gene lost 4 bases and the J gene lost 5 bases, with 16 bases spanning the gap. Germline CDR1 is MGHRA and CDR2 is YSYEKL. Here the CDR3 reads CASSLQGLVGDTQYF. The CDR3 nucleotides are TGCGCCAGCAGCCTACAGGGATTGGTCGGAGATACGCAGTATTTT.

DNA for the CDR3: TGTGCCAGCAGTCAATTACCTCAGGGTAACACTGAAGCTTTCTTT. Its translation: CASSQLPQGNTEAFF. V is TRBV27 and J is TRBJ1-1; D might be TRBD1 (5 bases). The germline V gene has CDR1 MNHEY and CDR2 SMNVEV (reference sequence). Trimming cost V 5 bases and J 2 bases, with 15 bases left between them. The length of the CDR3 is 15 residues.

J is TRBJ2-7 and V is TRBV19, with D possibly being TRBD1 (6 bases). The CDR3 length is 14 residues. Germline-derived CDR1 and CDR2 are LNHDA and SQIVND (reference sequence). Trimming pared 3 bases from V and 2 bases from J, leaving 11 bases between. The CDR3 protein is CASSIRTGTYEQYF. The CDR3 DNA follows: TGTGCCAGTAGTATCAGAACAGGGACCTACGAGCAGTACTTC.

The V gene is TRBV28, the J gene TRBJ2-7, with a tentative D call TRBD1 (6 bases). The CDR3 runs 15 residues. Trimming stripped 3 bases from V and 1 base from J, with 13 bases between. CDR1 is MDHEN and CDR2 is SYDVKM in the germline V gene. The CDR3 reads CASSFRGSRSYEQYF. In DNA form, the CDR3 reads TGTGCCAGCAGTTTCAGGGGCAGCAGGTCCTACGAGCAGTACTTC. The full variable domain, in which reference TRBV28 and TRBJ2-7 provide the parts outside the CDR3, is DVKVTQSSRYLVKRTGEKVFLECVQDMDHENMFWYRQDPGLGLRLIYFSYDVKMKEKGDIPEGYSVSREKKERFSLILESASTNQTSMYLCASSFRGSRSYEQYFGPGTRLTVT.

This chain uses TRBV7-3 with TRBJ2-3, with a tentative D call TRBD1 (5 bases). The CDR3 extends over 13 amino acids. Germline V gene lookup returns CDR1 SGHTA and CDR2 FQGTGA. V was clipped by 4 bases and J by 2 bases, with 7 bases between them. Here the CDR3 reads CASSSDNTDTQYF. DNA of the CDR3: TGTGCCAGCAGCTCGGACAACACAGATACGCAGTATTTT.

This chain connects TRBV9 to TRBJ2-7; 7 bases are a match to TRBD1. The V and J ends lost 0 bases and 2 bases, in that order; junction bases with no gene match: 8. This CDR3 region has 16 residues. The germline V gene has CDR1 SGDLS and CDR2 YYNGEE. The CDR3 nucleotides read TGTGCCAGCAGCGTAGAAGGCAGGGGGTATCCCTACGAGCAGTACTTC. This encodes CASSVEGRGYPYEQYF.

The V call is TRBV4-3, the J call TRBJ2-2, with a tentative D call TRBD1 (6 bases). Germline V CDR1 and CDR2: LGHNA, YSLEER. The CDR3 runs 15 residues. The V gene lost 1 base and the J gene lost 1 base, with 7 bases spanning the gap. The CDR3 DNA reads TGCGCCAGCAGCCAAGTGACAGGGAACACCGGGGAGCTGTTTTTT. This gives the protein CASSQVTGNTGELFF.

CDR3 coding DNA: TGTGCCTGTAGACTAGGTTCTAACTCCTACGAGCAGTACTTC. As protein: CACRLGSNSYEQYF. This chain uses TRBV27 with TRBJ2-7, with D possibly TRBD2 on 6 matching bases. The length of the CDR3 is 14 residues. Germline lookup yields CDR1 MNHEY and CDR2 SMNVEV (reference sequence). Trimming removed 11 bases at V and 0 bases at J, with 17 bases between.

The chain is built from TRBV7-9 and TRBJ2-7; 10 nucleotides agree with TRBD2. The CDR3 loop spans 15 amino acids. The junction had 6 bases not matched to a gene; V was cut back by 5 bases and J by 2 bases. Germline V gene data show CDR1 as SEHNR and CDR2 as FQNEAQ (reference sequence). This CDR3 reads CASSLTTSGPYEQYF. The CDR3 coding sequence is TGTGCCAGCAGCCTTACGACTAGCGGGCCCTACGAGCAGTACTTC.

The rearrangement links TRBV27 to TRBJ2-3, with 9 bases fitting TRBD1. Germline V gene data show CDR1 as MNHEY and CDR2 as SMNVEV (reference sequence). This CDR3 region has 15 residues. The ends lost 4 bases at V and 5 bases at J; junction bases unmatched: 7. DNA for the CDR3: TGTGCCAGCAGTTCAGGGACAGGGTCAGTAGATACGCAGTATTTT. Protein product: CASSSGTGSVDTQYF.

This clone occurred once. The chain couples TRBV19 to TRBJ2-1, with 10 nucleotides matching TRBD1. Germline CDR1 is LNHDA and CDR2 is SQIVND (reference sequence). J lost 10 bases, V lost 1 base, and 7 bases had no gene match. This CDR3 is built from 15 residues. In nucleotides, the CDR3 is TGTGCCAGTAGTATAGCGACAGGGGGCTTTCGGGAGCAGTTCTTC. Translated, it gives CASSIATGGFREQFF.

This chain links TRBV4-1 with TRBJ1-1, with no clear D. V was shortened by 1 base and J by 0 bases, with 12 bases between the two germline ends. Germline V gene sequence: CDR1 MGHRA, CDR2 YSYEKL. The CDR3 totals 16 residues. The CDR3 DNA reads TGCGCCAGCAGCCAAGTAATGACACCTATGAACACTGAAGCTTTCTTT. This translates into CASSQVMTPMNTEAFF.